This T cell receptor (beta chain) was sequenced during a study of Ad26.COV2.S vaccination and SARS-CoV-2 variants. Treatment indicated: 15 to 20 received Ad26.COV2.S at low or high dose, single or two shots; 5 received placebo; per-sample allocation not given. Specimens were obtained on day 63 following the first vaccine or placebo injection. Here immunoSEQ multiplex PCR was the method, and the copy in TCRdb shows in-frame clones only, minus some. The sample shows under 300,000 clones, around nine tenths of them seen only once. The germline CDR1 and CDR2 sequences are SEHNR and FQNEAQ (reference sequence). This CDR3 comprises 15 residues. Trimming removed 1 base at V and 5 bases at J, with 14 bases between.

The sample in question was peripheral blood, obtained in a trial of Ad26.COV2.S vaccine versus placebo. The receptor comes from a person between 18 and 65 years old who received the Ad26.COV2.S COVID-19 vaccine or a placebo. J is TRBJ2-5 and V is TRBV7-9; TRBD2 might be the D (5 bases). As DNA, the CDR3 is TGTGCCAGCAGCTTAGGTCCGGGATTCTTGGAGACCCAGTACTTC. As protein: CASSLGPGFLETQYF.